Following are 26 T cell receptor beta chains from one sample sequenced in a study of blood T cells in healthy people across ages. The authors ran a second PCR of roughly 7 to 11 cycles using a sample-barcoded 5' primer and a J-beta primer mix. Using its own MiXCR run on the 5' RACE reads, TCRdb lists one record per CDR3 protein. The profile shows about 1.1 million distinct CDR3 sequences, about two fifths of them singletons. Sequencing was done on a sample of blood. These receptor sequences come from a man between 18 and 29 years old in good health.

V gene TRBV15 combines with J gene TRBJ2-5; TRBD2 is a possible D gene (5 bases). The germline V gene encodes CDR1 LNHNV and CDR2 YYDKDF (reference sequence). V was pared by 4 bases and J by 2 bases, with 17 bases between. The CDR3 length is 16 residues. This chain's CDR3 is CATSIERTGLQETQYF. The CDR3 DNA follows: TGTGCCACCAGCATCGAGAGGACTGGACTGCAAGAGACCCAGTACTTC.

Details on this clonotype: One junction end does not reproduce the germline sequence, and a read error may be involved. The rearrangement joins TRBV6-5 to TRBJ2-1; D not certain. CDR3 length equals 11 residues. From germline, CDR1 is MNHEY and CDR2 SVGAGI. CDR3 nucleotides: TGTACCAGCAGTTACCGGAATGAGCAGTTCTTC. Its translation: CTSSYRNEQFF.

This clonotype has only a few counts. This chain connects TRBV24-1 to TRBJ2-1; TRBD1 matches 9 bases. The CDR3 covers 16 residues. CDR1 is KGHDR and CDR2 is SFDVKD in the germline V gene. The V and J ends lost 3 bases and 5 bases, in that order; junction bases with no gene match: 7. The CDR3 DNA reads TGTGCCACCAGTGATACGGAGGGACAGGGCCACAATGAGCAGTTCTTC. The encoded protein is CATSDTEGQGHNEQFF.

This clonotype was observed a few times. This rearrangement joins TRBV20-1 to TRBJ2-5; possibly TRBD2 for D (5 bases). The V and J ends lost 3 bases and 4 bases respectively, with 18 bases between them. The CDR3 contains 15 residues. CDR1 and CDR2 from the germline V gene are DFQATT and SNEGSKA (reference sequence). The CDR3 protein is CSARDLTTPGETQYF. The CDR3, as DNA: TGCAGTGCTAGGGACTTGACTACACCTGGAGAGACCCAGTACTTC.

About this clonotype itself: A junction end diverges from the germline sequence, so it may reflect a read error. This chain joins TRBV4-3 and TRBJ1-6; no firm D call. The CDR3 covers 15 residues. CDR1 and CDR2 from the germline V gene are LGHNA and YSLEER. The CDR3: CASSQAWTDNPPLHF. In DNA, the CDR3 is TGCGCCAGCAGCCAAGCTTGGACTGATAATCCACCCCTCCACTTT.

This clonotype came up many times. V gene TRBV29-1 combines with J gene TRBJ2-3, with 10 bases matching TRBD2. V dropped 6 bases and J dropped 6; count of bases not matched to a gene: 6. The germline V gene has CDR1 SQVTM and CDR2 ANQGSEA. CDR3 length: 13 amino acids. The chain's CDR3 is CSVQPTSGDTQYF. The DNA for the CDR3 is TGCAGCGTCCAGCCGACTAGCGGGGATACGCAGTATTTT.

This chain connects TRBV6-6 to TRBJ2-1; 8 nucleotides align to TRBD2. The V segment lost 5 bases and the J segment 5 bases; nucleotides outside the gene matches: 2. The CDR3 spans 13 residues. Germline V gene data show CDR1 as MNHNY and CDR2 as SVGAGI (reference sequence). The CDR3 here is CASSKTSDNEQFF. CDR3 nucleotide sequence: TGTGCCAGCAGTAAGACTAGCGACAATGAGCAGTTCTTC.

This chain links TRBV5-1 with TRBJ2-2; possible D gene TRBD2, 5 bases. Germline V gives CDR1 SGHRS, CDR2 YFSETQ. Trimming stripped 5 bases from V and 7 bases from J, with 12 bases between. The CDR3 runs to 13 residues. The CDR3 DNA sequence: TGCGCCAGCAGACCGACGGGAATCGGGGAGCTGTTTTTT. Protein sequence: CASRPTGIGELFF.

In this sample, this clonotype turned up a few times. This chain joins TRBV6-6 and TRBJ2-3; no reliable D call. The V end was cut by 0 bases, the J end by 2 bases, with 9 bases between. Germline CDR1 reads MNHNY; CDR2 reads SVGAGI (reference sequence). The CDR3 covers 15 residues. CDR3 sequence reads: CASSYSQIFTDTQYF. CDR3 coding DNA: TGTGCCAGCAGTTACTCGCAGATTTTCACAGATACGCAGTATTTT.

The J gene is TRBJ2-3, the V gene TRBV4-1; 9 bases are shared with TRBD2. With 1 base clipped from V and 2 bases from J, the junction kept 4 bases outside the gene matches. The CDR3 length is 16 residues. In germline, CDR1 is MGHRA, CDR2 YSYEKL. The CDR3 sequence is CASSQVAGALTDTQYF. The DNA for the CDR3 is TGCGCCAGCAGCCAAGTAGCGGGGGCCCTCACAGATACGCAGTATTTT.

V and J are TRBV4-2 and TRBJ2-3; D call uncertain. Deletions cut 1 base from V and 2 bases from J, with 13 bases between. The CDR3 has 16 amino acids. Germline V CDR1 and CDR2: LGHNA, YNFKEQ. CDR3 loop: CASSQGPSFSTDTQYF. CDR3 in DNA: TGTGCCAGCAGCCAAGGACCTTCTTTCTCCACAGATACGCAGTATTTT.

As concerns this clonotype: This CDR3 fails to terminate in the conserved phenylalanine or tryptophan, so it likely reflects a read error. This rearrangement joins TRBV12-3 or TRBV12-4 to TRBJ2-5; D not certain. Trimming cost V 9 bases and J 4 bases, with 3 bases left between them. CDR3 length: 9 residues. DNA for the CDR3: TGTGCCAGGACAGAGACCCAGTACTTA. This gives the protein CARTETQYL.

The rearrangement joins TRBV21-1 to TRBJ2-7; the DNA was not used to check the table's D call, TRBD2. TRBV21-1 is a known pseudogene. The CDR3 has 15 amino acids. The CDR3 loop reads CASSIPGLPRHEQYF. CDR3 coding DNA: TGTGCCAGCAGTATTCCGGGACTACCTCGGCATGAGCAGTACTTC.

The CDR3 loop is CSARLAGRLHEQFF. CDR3 DNA: TGCAGTGCTAGACTAGCGGGGAGGTTACATGAGCAGTTCTTC. The J gene is TRBJ2-1, the V gene TRBV20-1; TRBD2 aligns across 9 bases. The CDR3 extends over 14 amino acids. From germline, CDR1 is DFQATT and CDR2 SNEGSKA (reference sequence). V lost 2 bases, J lost 8 bases, and 7 bases stayed unmatched.

This clonotype was seen more than once but under ten times. The chain carries TRBV9 and TRBJ1-1; D gene ambiguous. CDR3 length: 14 residues. V lost 4 bases to trimming and J lost 4 bases, with 14 bases between them. Germline CDR1 is SGDLS and CDR2 is YYNGEE. CDR3 amino acids: CASSPHSGITEAFF. DNA for the CDR3: TGTGCCAGCAGCCCCCACTCTGGTATCACTGAAGCTTTCTTT. Full variable domain (rest looked up from reference TRBV9 and TRBJ1-1): DSGVTQTPKHLITATGQRVTLRCSPRSGDLSVYWYQQSLDQGLQFLIQYYNGEERAKGNILERFSAQQFPDLHSELNLSSLELGDSALYFCASSPHSGITEAFFGQGTRLTVV.

The chain recombines TRBV20-1 with TRBJ1-5, with TRBD1 matching 12 bases. V was pared by 6 bases and J by 1 base, with 13 bases of the junction left unmatched. The CDR3 has 18 residues. Germline values: CDR1 DFQATT, CDR2 SNEGSKA (reference sequence). The CDR3 DNA follows: TGCAGTGCCGCTTCCGGGACAGGGGGCTCGCTCAGCAATCAGCCCCAGCATTTT. This encodes CSAASGTGGSLSNQPQHF.

This clonotype was seen more than once but under ten times. The chain employs TRBV27 and TRBJ2-7, with D perhaps TRBD1 (6 bases). V was pared by 5 bases and J by 2 bases, with 16 bases between. This CDR3 region has 15 residues. In germline, CDR1 is MNHEY, CDR2 SMNVEV (reference sequence). CDR3 in amino acids: CASSVPQGLPYEQYF. CDR3 DNA sequence: TGTGCCAGCAGTGTCCCTCAGGGGCTTCCCTACGAGCAGTACTTC.

The genes are TRBV6-5 and TRBJ1-6, with D hard to call. Germline loops: CDR1 MNHEY, CDR2 SVGAGI. This CDR3 contains 13 residues. With 0 bases removed from V and 9 bases from J, the gap between germline ends came to 6 bases. The CDR3: CASSYSTLSPLHF. The CDR3 region has the DNA TGTGCCAGCAGTTACTCAACACTTTCACCCCTCCACTTT.

This clonotype was detected a few times. This chain uses TRBV6-6 with TRBJ2-3; 7 nucleotides line up with TRBD2. In germline, CDR1 is MNHNY, CDR2 SVGAGI (reference sequence). This CDR3 is 13 amino acids long. V dropped 10 bases and J dropped 2; count of bases not matched to a gene: 6. CDR3 region: CATKLAATDTQYF. The CDR3 nucleotides are TGTGCCACCAAGCTAGCGGCCACAGATACGCAGTATTTT.

This chain joins TRBV19 and TRBJ1-1; 10 bases agree with TRBD1. The CDR3 contains 16 residues. Germline CDR1 and CDR2: LNHDA and SQIVND (reference sequence). Trimming at V came to 3 bases and at J to 6 bases, leaving 10 bases not matched to a gene. CDR3 sequence reads: CASSIGTGVGSAEAFF. CDR3 DNA sequence: TGTGCCAGTAGTATTGGGACAGGGGTGGGGTCGGCTGAAGCTTTCTTT.

This clonotype was counted a few times. The chain uses TRBV20-1 and TRBJ2-1, with a possible D match to TRBD2 (6 bases). Germline V CDR1 and CDR2: DFQATT, SNEGSKA (reference sequence). V lost 1 base, J lost 0 bases, and 13 bases lay in between. The CDR3 has 16 amino acids. The CDR3 reads CSARGRRGLSYNEQFF. The CDR3 DNA sequence: TGCAGTGCTAGAGGCAGGCGGGGCCTCTCCTACAATGAGCAGTTCTTC.

The rearrangement links TRBV7-3 to TRBJ2-5; possibly TRBD2 for D (6 bases). In germline, CDR1 is SGHTA, CDR2 FQGTGA. The CDR3 extends over 14 amino acids. V was trimmed by 4 bases and J by 11 bases, leaving 20 bases between them. CDR3 loop: CASSSGDSNNEQYF. The CDR3 region has the DNA TGTGCCAGCAGCTCGGGAGACAGCAACAATGAGCAGTACTTC. Full variable domain (missing parts from reference TRBV7-3 and TRBJ2-5): GAGVSQTPSNKVTEKGKYVELRCDPISGHTALYWYRQSLGQGPEFLIYFQGTGAADDSGLPNDRFFAVRPEGSVSTLKIQRTERGDSAVYLCASSSGDSNNEQYFGPGTRLLVL.

There are a few counts of this clonotype. The chain is built from TRBV25-1 and TRBJ2-1, with a possible D match to TRBD1 (6 bases). The ends were cut back, 6 bases at V and 0 bases at J, with 15 bases in the middle. The CDR3 length is 16 residues. Germline V gives CDR1 MGHDK, CDR2 SYGVNS. The CDR3 loop is CASRGVEDSSYNEQFF. DNA of the CDR3: TGTGCCAGCAGGGGTGTCGAGGACAGCTCCTACAATGAGCAGTTCTTC.

The rearrangement links TRBV2 to TRBJ2-5, with TRBD1 matching 7 bases. Per germline, CDR1 SNHLY and CDR2 FYNNEI. Trimming took 6 bases from V and 2 from J; bases not matched to a gene: 9. This CDR3 is built from 15 residues. The CDR3 here is CASSETGSGQETQYF. CDR3 sequence (DNA): TGTGCCAGCAGCGAGACAGGGTCGGGGCAAGAGACCCAGTACTTC.

This clonotype was recorded a few times. The V and J genes are TRBV12-3 or TRBV12-4 and TRBJ1-2; possibly TRBD1 for D (6 bases). The CDR3 is 15 amino acids. Trimming took off 3 bases at V and 5 bases at J, with 16 bases between the two ends. In DNA form, the CDR3 reads TGTGCCAGCAGTTTTCGACAGCCAGGGGTGTATGGCTACACCTTC. This encodes CASSFRQPGVYGYTF.

In this sample, this clonotype turned up many times. The rearrangement links TRBV12-3 or TRBV12-4 to TRBJ2-1; D is ambiguous. The CDR3 runs 12 residues. V lost 4 bases to trimming and J lost 9 bases, with 10 bases between them. DNA for the CDR3: TGTGCCAGCAGTTCAACTTTGGGTGAGCAGTTCTTC. Protein product: CASSSTLGEQFF.